This entry features one T cell receptor beta chain sequence. This specimen comes from a study of blood T cell repertoires in COVID-19. The assay was immunoSEQ multiplex PCR, and TCRdb's table has in-frame clones only and misses some. The data contain 100,000 to 150,000 clones, 85% to 90% of them singletons. This receptor was obtained from a man aged 60-69 years with COVID-19, enrolled during active disease. The sequencing input was peripheral blood.

CDR3 sequence: CASSVGTEYGYTF. The CDR3 bases are TGTGCCAGTAGTGTCGGGACAGAATATGGCTACACCTTC. V gene TRBV19 combines with J gene TRBJ1-2; 7 bases map to TRBD1. From germline, CDR1 is LNHDA and CDR2 SQIVND (reference sequence). The V and J ends lost 5 bases and 5 bases, in that order; junction bases with no gene match: 5. The CDR3 covers 13 residues.